This TCR beta chain is drawn from a study of blood T cell repertoires in COVID-19 (dated by TCRdb to the early 2020s). With regard to the full study: The collaborator samples originated in the United States, Italy and Spain and spanned the acute and convalescent phases of COVID-19. The prospective study material was composed of cDNA or gDNA derived from T cells, B-cell-depleted T cells, or PBMCs. Where available, HLA class I and class II types were obtained from metadata supplied by the sample provider rather than from assay-based typing. The dataset comprised deeply sampled blood TCRbeta repertoires from subjects exposed to, actively infected with, or recovered from COVID-19. A freely available public database, intended as a resource for researchers studying the immune response to SARS-CoV-2, is where the repertoires were released. Sample metadata almost always included a de-identified subject ID, COVID-19 status, age in years and sex. The samples were drawn from two sources: the first 160 participants of the ongoing ImmuneRACE study, and 1,254 subjects contributed by 6 global collaborators.

Concerning this clone: Its antigen is not yet known. There are no base qualities to consult, and no much larger clone falls within one base.

TCRbeta CDR3 regions were amplified from genomic DNA by means of the immunoSEQ Assay, a bias-controlled multiplex PCR. Per the source publication's procedure: The number of nucleated cells in each sample was estimated by amplification of reference gene primers within the assay. To quantify the absolute abundance of each unique TCRbeta CDR3 rearrangement, sequence reads were collapsed and filtered. Productive Simpson clonality was computed per sample as the square root of Simpson's diversity index over productive rearrangements. TCRdb obtained this table from immuneACCESS and retained in-frame rearrangements with V and J assigned. These tables miss some clones; where compared with another copy, unresolved V genes account for less than half of the shortfall, and the remainder is unexplained. That table supplies the V and J calls and clone size; D and trimming were determined from the DNA. The sample contains fewer than 150,000 clones, approximately 87% of them found a single time. Approximately 8% of the sample is taken by the ten largest.

Another Seattle source contributed samples from volunteer blood donors who had recovered from COVID-19. The collaborating institutions used their own protocols to collect whole blood in K2EDTA tubes. Collaborator samples were shipped for TCRbeta analysis as frozen whole blood, isolated PBMCs, or DNA extracted from either sample type. Broader findings and caveats from the paper: The amount of clinical and demographic metadata varied by source and participant and was provided uncurated.

The receptor's source is a man aged 70 or older who had recovered from COVID-19. The specimen sequenced was peripheral blood.

CDR3 protein: CASSYRDGTDTQYF. The DNA sequence is as follows: TGCGCCAGCAGTTACAGGGACGGGACAGATACGCAGTATTTT. Recombination connected TRBV10-2 to TRBJ2-3; possibly the D gene is TRBD1, per 6 matching bases. The germline V gene gives CDR1 as WSHSY and CDR2 as SAAADI. A distance of 12 bases separates the germline ends of V and J, which lose 5 bases and 3 bases respectively. The CDR3 contains 14 residues, cysteine and phenylalanine counted. Solely the CDR3 DNA is kept, with 42 bases framed from the first base.